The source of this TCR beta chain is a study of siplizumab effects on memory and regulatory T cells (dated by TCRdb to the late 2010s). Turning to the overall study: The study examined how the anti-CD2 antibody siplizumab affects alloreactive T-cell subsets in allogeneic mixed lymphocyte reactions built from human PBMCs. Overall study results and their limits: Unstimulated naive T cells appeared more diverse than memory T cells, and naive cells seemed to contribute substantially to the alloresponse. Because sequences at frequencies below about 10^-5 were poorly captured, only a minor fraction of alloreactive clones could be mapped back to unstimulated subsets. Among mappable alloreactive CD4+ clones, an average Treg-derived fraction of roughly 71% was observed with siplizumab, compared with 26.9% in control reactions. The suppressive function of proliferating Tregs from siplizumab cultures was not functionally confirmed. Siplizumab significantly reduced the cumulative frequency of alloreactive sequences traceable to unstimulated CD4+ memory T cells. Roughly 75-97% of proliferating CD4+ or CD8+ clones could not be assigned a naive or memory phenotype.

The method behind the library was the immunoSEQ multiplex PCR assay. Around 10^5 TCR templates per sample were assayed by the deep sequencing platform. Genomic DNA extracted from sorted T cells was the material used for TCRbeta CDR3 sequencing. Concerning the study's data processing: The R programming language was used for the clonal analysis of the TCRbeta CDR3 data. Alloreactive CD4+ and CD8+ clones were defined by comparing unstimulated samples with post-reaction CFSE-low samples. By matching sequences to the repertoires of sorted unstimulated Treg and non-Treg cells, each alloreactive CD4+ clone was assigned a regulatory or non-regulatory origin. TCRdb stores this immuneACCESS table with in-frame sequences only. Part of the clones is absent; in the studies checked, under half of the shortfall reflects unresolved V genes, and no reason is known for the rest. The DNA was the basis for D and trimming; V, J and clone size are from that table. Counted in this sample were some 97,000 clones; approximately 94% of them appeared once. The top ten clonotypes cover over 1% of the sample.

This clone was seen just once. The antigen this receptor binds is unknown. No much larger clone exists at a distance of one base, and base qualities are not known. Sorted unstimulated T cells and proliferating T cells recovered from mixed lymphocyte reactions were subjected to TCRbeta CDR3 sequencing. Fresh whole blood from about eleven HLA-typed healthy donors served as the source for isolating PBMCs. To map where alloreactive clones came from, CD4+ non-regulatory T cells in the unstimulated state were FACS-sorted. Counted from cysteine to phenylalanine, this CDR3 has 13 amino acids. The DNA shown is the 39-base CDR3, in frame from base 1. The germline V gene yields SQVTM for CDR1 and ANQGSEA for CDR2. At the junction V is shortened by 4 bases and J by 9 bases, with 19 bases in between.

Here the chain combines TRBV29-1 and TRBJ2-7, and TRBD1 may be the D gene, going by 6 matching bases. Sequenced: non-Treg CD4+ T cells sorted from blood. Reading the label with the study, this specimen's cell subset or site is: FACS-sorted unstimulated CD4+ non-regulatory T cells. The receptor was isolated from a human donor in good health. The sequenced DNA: TGCAGCGTTGCAGGGGTATCGGGTCGCGCGCAGTACTTC. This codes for CSVAGVSGRAQYF.